This entry describes one T cell receptor (beta chain). The antigen is not known. This sample stems from a study of T and B cells in COVID-19 patients. TRB rearrangements were amplified by multiplex PCR with BIOMED2 TRB-A/B primers. TCRdb called the multiplex PCR reads again in MiXCR, with one record for every CDR3 protein. The table records 6,500 to 10,000 distinct CDR3 sequences, less than 35% of them present only once. The CDR3 covers 14 residues. V shed 6 bases and J shed 2 bases, with 13 bases lying between them. Blood genomic DNA input for TRB amplification was roughly 250-500 ng. Regarding the study as a whole: Patients with COVID-19 reportedly showed strongly skewed T cell receptor beta variable and joining gene usage.

This chain links TRBV12-3 or TRBV12-4 with TRBJ1-2; D ambiguous. This TCR came from a human donor with active COVID-19. The sample was blood. The CDR3 DNA is TGTGCCAGCAGCTCCTCCGGAGACAACTATGGCTACACCTTC. Protein product: CASSSSGDNYGYTF.